This TCR beta chain emerged from a study of T-cell reconstitution after alpha-beta-depleted transplantation in children. This clonotype was found many times. Unique molecular identifiers were used in preparing the TCRbeta library. Via MiXCR, TCRdb re-called the PCR reads, giving one row per CDR3 protein. The repertoire holds hundreds of thousands of distinct CDR3 sequences, with about an eighth as singletons. This CDR3 is 16 amino acids long. Germline lookup yields CDR1 SGHTA and CDR2 FQGNSA. The trim removed 4 bases at V and 6 bases at J, leaving 14 bases unmatched. This receptor was taken from a girl aged 2 to 10 with congenital amegakaryocytic thrombocytopenia, due to receive a stem cell transplant. Here the sequenced sample was PBMCs, taken before TCRalphabeta/CD19-depleted stem cell transplant. The chain employs TRBV7-2 and TRBJ2-5, with TRBD1 identical over 7 bases. The CDR3 DNA sequence: TGTGCCAGCAGCTCGAGGACAGGACCTGGTCTAAAGACCCAGTACTTC. It translates to CASSSRTGPGLKTQYF.